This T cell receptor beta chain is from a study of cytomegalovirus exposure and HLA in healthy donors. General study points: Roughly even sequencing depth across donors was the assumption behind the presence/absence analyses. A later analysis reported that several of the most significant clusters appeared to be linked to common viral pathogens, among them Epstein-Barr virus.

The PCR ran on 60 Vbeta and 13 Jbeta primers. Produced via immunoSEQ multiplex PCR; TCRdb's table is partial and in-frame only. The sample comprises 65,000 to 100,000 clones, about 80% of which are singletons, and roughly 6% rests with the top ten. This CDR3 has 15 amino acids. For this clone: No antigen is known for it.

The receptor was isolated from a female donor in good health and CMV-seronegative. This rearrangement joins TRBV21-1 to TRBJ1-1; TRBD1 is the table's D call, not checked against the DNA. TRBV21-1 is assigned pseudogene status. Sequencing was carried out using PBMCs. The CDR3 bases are TGTGCCAGCAGCAAAGAGGCCAGGGTGGACACTGAAGCTTTCTTT. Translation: CASSKEARVDTEAFF.